This entry lists 16 T cell receptor beta chains sequenced from one sample in a study of T-cell reconstitution after alpha-beta-depleted transplantation in children. Unique molecular identifiers were used in preparing the TCRbeta library. Using its own MiXCR run on the PCR reads, TCRdb lists one record per CDR3 protein. This table holds nearly 550,000 distinct CDR3 sequences, 15% to 20% found once. Here the sequenced sample was PBMCs from the stem cell graft donor, taken from the stem cell graft. These receptors were obtained from a human donor who donated a stem cell graft to a child with acute lymphoblastic leukemia.

This clonotype was picked up a small number of times. The chain couples TRBV29-1 to TRBJ1-2, with D unclear. Germline CDR1 SQVTM, CDR2 ANQGSEA. This CDR3 spans 11 amino acids. V lost 6 bases and J 2 bases, leaving 7 bases between the germline ends. The CDR3 sequence is CSVKTNYGYTF. The CDR3 region has the DNA TGCAGCGTAAAAACGAACTATGGCTACACCTTC.

In this sample, this clonotype turned up a few times. V and J are TRBV5-1 and TRBJ1-4; no reliable D call. With 4 bases removed from V and 6 bases from J, the gap between germline ends came to 19 bases. The germline CDR1 and CDR2 sequences are SGHRS and YFSETQ. The CDR3 totals 16 residues. CDR3: CASSKPETAIDEKLFF. As DNA, the CDR3 is TGCGCCAGCAGCAAGCCAGAGACCGCTATTGATGAAAAACTGTTTTTT.

This clonotype was counted between two and nine times. The chain joins TRBV7-8 to TRBJ1-5; D might be TRBD1 (5 bases). Trimming took off 5 bases at V and 5 bases at J, with 13 bases between the two ends. The CDR3 has 14 residues. Germline V gene sequence: CDR1 SGHVS, CDR2 FQNEAQ. CDR3 bases: TGTGCCAGCAGCCCCCAGCGGACATATCAGCCCCAGCATTTT. The encoded protein is CASSPQRTYQPQHF.

The V gene is TRBV12-3 or TRBV12-4, the J gene TRBJ2-2; weak D call: TRBD1 (6 bases). Trimming took off 7 bases at V and 3 bases at J, with 12 bases between the two ends. The CDR3 consists of 14 residues. The CDR3: CASTLGGHTGELFF. In DNA, the CDR3 is TGTGCCAGCACCCTTGGGGGCCACACCGGGGAGCTGTTTTTT.

This clonotype was recorded a few times. The rearrangement joins TRBV5-1 to TRBJ2-7; D uncertain. The CDR3 runs 15 residues. Per germline, CDR1 SGHRS and CDR2 YFSETQ. V was shortened by 2 bases and J by 0 bases, with 12 bases between the two germline ends. CDR3 bases: TGCGCCAGCAGCTTCAGCCAGGTTTCCTCCTACGAGCAGTACTTC. It specifies CASSFSQVSSYEQYF. The whole variable domain, filled in from reference TRBV5-1 and TRBJ2-7, reads KAGVTQTPRYLIKTRGQQVTLSCSPISGHRSVSWYQQTPGQGLQFLFEYFSETQRNKGNFPGRFSGRQFSNSRSEMNVSTLELGDSALYLCASSFSQVSSYEQYFGPGTRLTVT.

The chain combines TRBV6-2 or TRBV6-3 with TRBJ2-6; weak D call: TRBD2 (6 bases). This CDR3 has 21 amino acids. The V end lost 4 bases, the J end lost 0 bases, and 25 bases lay between the germline ends. Germline V gives CDR1 MNHEY, CDR2 SVGEGT. The CDR3 region has the DNA TGTGCCAGCAGTTCCGCGGGGTTTTGGGCGGTCAGGGCCTCTGGGGCCAACGTCCTGACTTTC. Its protein is CASSSAGFWAVRASGANVLTF.

This clonotype was detected only a few times. The chain has TRBV2 and TRBJ2-1, with TRBD2 matching 12 bases. This CDR3 has 17 amino acids. The ends lost 0 bases at V and 4 bases at J; junction bases unmatched: 4. Germline values: CDR1 SNHLY, CDR2 FYNNEI. The CDR3 protein is CASSEARTSGMYNEQFF. CDR3 in DNA: TGTGCCAGCAGTGAAGCGCGGACTAGCGGGATGTACAATGAGCAGTTCTTC. The full variable domain, its missing parts supplied by reference TRBV2 and TRBJ2-1, is EPEVTQTPSHQVTQMGQEVILRCVPISNHLYFYWYRQILGQKVEFLVSFYNNEISEKSEIFDDQFSVERPDGSNFTLKIRSTKLEDSAMYFCASSEARTSGMYNEQFFGPGTRLTVL.

A few counts support this clonotype. The rearrangement uses TRBV18 and TRBJ2-7; 11 bases fit TRBD2. CDR3 size: 16 residues. The germline V gene encodes CDR1 KGHSH and CDR2 LQKENI. Trimming removed 1 base from V and 6 bases from J; junction bases left unmatched: 8. In DNA form, the CDR3 reads TGTGCCAGCTCACCACGAGTAGCGGGAGGGCATGGCGAGCAGTACTTC. It specifies CASSPRVAGGHGEQYF.

The chain joins TRBV10-3 to TRBJ2-3, with D possibly being TRBD1 (6 bases). Trimming shortened V by 4 bases and J by 0 bases, and 8 bases separated the two germline ends. The germline V gene has CDR1 ENHRY and CDR2 SYGVKD. The CDR3 is 14 amino acids. CDR3 nucleotide sequence: TGTGCCATCAGTGCGGGACAAAGCACAGATACGCAGTATTTT. Protein product: CAISAGQSTDTQYF.

This clonotype appeared once. This chain uses TRBV5-1 with TRBJ1-1; possible D gene TRBD1, 5 bases. Germline V lookup: CDR1 SGHRS, CDR2 YFSETQ. Trimming stripped 2 bases from V and 1 base from J, with 12 bases between. This CDR3 comprises 15 residues. CDR3 sequence reads: CASSFTGTGNTEAFF. As DNA, the CDR3 is TGCGCCAGCAGCTTCACCGGGACGGGGAACACTGAAGCTTTCTTT.

The table lists this clonotype with a few counts. The genes are TRBV16 and TRBJ2-7, with 8 bases lining up with TRBD1. J gave up 2 bases and V 4 bases, and 13 bases lay outside the gene matches. CDR1 KGHSY and CDR2 FQNENV come from the germline V gene. CDR3 size: 17 residues. The CDR3 sequence is CASSRHHPADRAYEQYF. Written as DNA, the CDR3 is TGTGCCAGCAGCCGTCACCATCCGGCGGACAGGGCCTACGAGCAGTACTTC.

CDR3 sequence: CASSGGWSSYNEQFF. The CDR3 region has the DNA TGTGCCAGCAGCGGGGGATGGAGCTCCTACAATGAGCAGTTCTTC. The chain links TRBV5-6 to TRBJ2-1, with D perhaps being TRBD1 or TRBD2 (5 bases each). This CDR3 is built from 15 residues. Germline V CDR1 and CDR2: SGHDT, YYEEEE. V shed 4 bases and J shed 0 bases, with 11 bases lying between them.

The V gene is TRBV10-1, the J gene TRBJ1-1; unclear D gene. CDR3 length: 13 residues. Germline V gene lookup returns CDR1 WNHNN and CDR2 SYGVQD (reference sequence). The V end lost 7 bases, the J end lost 3 bases, and 12 bases lay between the germline ends. The CDR3 region has the DNA TGCGCCAGCAAGTATTCCCGGGACACTGAAGCTTTCTTT. Its protein product is CASKYSRDTEAFF.

The genes are TRBV12-3 or TRBV12-4 and TRBJ2-3; unclear D gene. V was trimmed by 6 bases and J by 8 bases, leaving 21 bases between them. The CDR3 contains 15 residues. The CDR3 DNA reads as TGTGCCAGCAGCTCCGGCTACGAACGTAGTGGTACGCAGTATTTT. It yields the protein CASSSGYERSGTQYF.

The sample holds a few counts of this clonotype. This chain connects TRBV7-9 to TRBJ1-2; D ambiguous. This CDR3 region has 17 residues. Between the trimmed V and J ends, which lost 4 bases and 2 bases, there was a span of 20 bases. From germline, CDR1 is SEHNR and CDR2 FQNEAQ (reference sequence). The CDR3 spells CASSSLSGEWWNYGYTF. In DNA, the CDR3 is TGTGCCAGCAGCTCTCTTAGTGGGGAGTGGTGGAACTATGGCTACACCTTC.

There are many counts of this clonotype. The chain recombines TRBV20-1 with TRBJ2-3; the match to TRBD2 covers 11 bases. This CDR3 has 17 residues. V shed 0 bases and J 6 bases; nucleotides not matched to a gene: 11. Germline CDR1 reads DFQATT; CDR2 reads SNEGSKA (reference sequence). The CDR3 DNA reads as TGCAGTGCTAGAGATCGTAGGACTAGCGGGTTCTATGATACGCAGTATTTT. This encodes CSARDRRTSGFYDTQYF.